The rows below give T cell receptor beta chains drawn from one sample of a study of blood T cell repertoires in COVID-19. Method: immunoSEQ multiplex PCR; TCRdb's copy keeps in-frame clones and lacks some. The sample includes 160,000 or so clones, 60% to 85% of them seen just once. The sample was peripheral blood. All receptors come from a woman aged 55-75 years with COVID-19, enrolled during active disease. CDR3s include the opening cysteine and the closing phenylalanine or tryptophan. D genes are given only for firm matches. Size is omitted from some rows. Given values are once, few, many or a class for expanded clones.

clone_size j_call d_call v_call cdr3_aa cdr3_nt
NA TRBJ1-2 NA TRBV4-1 CASSQLSGFGYTF TGCGCCAGCAGCCAATTGTCAGGGTTTGGCTACACCTTC
few TRBJ2-5 TRBD1 TRBV5-6 CASSLMGQSKYF TGTGCCAGCAGCTTGATGGGACAGTCAAAATACTTC
NA TRBJ2-3 NA TRBV4-2 CASSQDPQLLDTQYF TGTGCCAGCAGCCAAGATCCCCAACTACTAGATACGCAGTATTTT
NA TRBJ2-3 TRBD2 TRBV6-4 CASSDGLASDTQYF TGTGCCAGCAGTGACGGACTAGCATCAGATACGCAGTATTTT
few TRBJ2-1 NA TRBV2 CASRTQGGYNEQFF TGTGCCAGCAGGACTCAAGGGGGCTACAATGAGCAGTTCTTC
NA TRBJ2-2 TRBD2 TRBV2 CASRLAGGSGELFF TGTGCCAGCAGACTAGCGGGGGGTAGCGGGGAGCTGTTTTTT
NA TRBJ1-5 NA TRBV23-1 CASSPGHTPNGQPQHF TGCGCCAGCAGTCCCGGACATACCCCTAATGGCCAGCCCCAGCATTTT
NA TRBJ2-1 TRBD2 TRBV24-1 CATSDLGLAGVGDNEQFF TGTGCCACCAGTGATTTAGGACTAGCGGGAGTCGGGGACAATGAGCAGTTCTTC
NA TRBJ2-1 NA TRBV11-3 CASSWGTYNEQFF TGTGCCAGCAGTTGGGGCACCTACAATGAGCAGTTCTTC
NA TRBJ2-3 TRBD2 TRBV5-5 CASSGGLAGVADTQYF TGTGCCAGCAGCGGGGGACTAGCGGGAGTTGCAGATACGCAGTATTTT
NA TRBJ2-7 TRBD1 TRBV6-5 CASIGRQGTYEQYF TGTGCCAGCATTGGGAGACAGGGCACCTACGAGCAGTACTTC
once TRBJ2-1 NA TRBV7-2 CASSLRGRNEQFF TGTGCCAGCAGCTTAAGAGGGAGGAATGAGCAGTTCTTC